Listed here are 5 T cell receptor beta chains from one sample, sequenced in a study of T cells after yellow fever vaccination. One entry per CDR3 protein, called by TCRdb with MiXCR from the 5' RACE reads. This sample yields about 120,000 distinct CDR3 sequences, of which 8.4% are seen a single time; 25% belongs to the top ten. Sample: CD8+ T cells sorted from PBMCs, taken 45 days after the yellow fever booster vaccination. These receptors all stem from a man aged 25 to 45 who received the YFV17D yellow fever vaccine.

This clonotype showed up many times. The J gene is TRBJ2-7, the V gene TRBV29-1; TRBD1 might be the D (6 bases). Germline CDR1 reads SQVTM; CDR2 reads ANQGSEA. This CDR3 is 13 amino acids long. The germline V and J ends were trimmed by 7 bases and 3 bases, with 16 bases remaining between them. CDR3 coding DNA: TGCAGCGCCGGACCGGACAGCGACTACGAGCAGTACTTC. This translates into CSAGPDSDYEQYF.

This clonotype is medium-sized (0.01 to 0.1%) by share. The chain is built from TRBV20-1 and TRBJ2-7; no reliable D call. The V end lost 6 bases, the J end lost 7 bases, and 10 bases lay between the germline ends. Per germline, CDR1 DFQATT and CDR2 SNEGSKA (reference sequence). The CDR3 spans 10 residues. The DNA of the CDR3 is TGCAGTGCCCTAAGGATAGAGCAGTACTTC. Its protein is CSALRIEQYF.

As concerns this clonotype: A much larger clone differs by one base, so this may be a read error. The J gene is TRBJ2-1, the V gene TRBV27, with TRBD1 as a possible D gene (6 bases). V lost 4 bases and J lost 0, with 13 bases in between. The CDR3 is made up of 16 amino acids. In germline, CDR1 is MNHEY, CDR2 SMNVEV (reference sequence). The CDR3 is CASSSGVPLSYNEQFF. The CDR3 DNA reads TGTGCCAGCAGTTCAGGGGTCCCCCTCTCCTACAATGAGCAGTTCTTC.

This clonotype was observed many times. This chain connects TRBV6-5 to TRBJ2-1; D might be TRBD1 or TRBD2, each matching 5 bases. The CDR3 spans 17 residues. Trimming left V 0 bases short and J 4 bases short, with 16 bases between. Germline V gives CDR1 MNHEY, CDR2 SVGAGI. The CDR3 DNA sequence: TGTGCCAGCAGTTACTCTCTGCGGTTGGGGGTATACAATGAGCAGTTCTTC. Translating gives CASSYSLRLGVYNEQFF.

This clonotype was counted a few times. DNA for the CDR3: TGTGCCAGCAGTTACGGCTCAGCGGGGGCGACAGATACGCAGTATTTT. Its translation: CASSYGSAGATDTQYF. The chain is built from TRBV6-2 or TRBV6-3 and TRBJ2-3, with TRBD2 matching over 8 bases. CDR3 length equals 16 residues. Trimming at V came to 2 bases and at J to 3 bases, leaving 7 bases not matched to a gene. The germline gives CDR1 MNHEY, CDR2 SVGEGT.